This entry features one TCR beta chain sequence. As yet, its antigen is unknown. The CDR3 spans 15 residues. V dropped 0 bases and J dropped 4; count of bases not matched to a gene: 5. CDR1 and CDR2 from the germline V gene are SGHVS and FNYEAQ. This specimen belongs to a study of cytomegalovirus exposure and HLA in healthy donors. Looking at the study overall: An earlier analysis identified more than 90 million unique TCR beta sequences in some 180 million T cells. Study-wide results and caveats: Common viral pathogens seemed, in a later analysis, to connect with several of the most significant clusters.

PCR involved 60 Vbeta and 13 Jbeta primers. Sequencing used immunoSEQ multiplex PCR; TCRdb keeps in-frame clones, though not all of them. The table includes some 120,000 clones, about 79% detected once. The V gene is TRBV7-6, the J gene TRBJ2-7, with TRBD1 matching over 8 bases. The TCR was taken from a young man in good health and CMV-seropositive. The specimen sequenced was PBMCs. In DNA form, the CDR3 reads TGTGCCAGCAGCTTAGCGGGACAGGCAGGATACGAGCAGTACTTC. Amino acids: CASSLAGQAGYEQYF.